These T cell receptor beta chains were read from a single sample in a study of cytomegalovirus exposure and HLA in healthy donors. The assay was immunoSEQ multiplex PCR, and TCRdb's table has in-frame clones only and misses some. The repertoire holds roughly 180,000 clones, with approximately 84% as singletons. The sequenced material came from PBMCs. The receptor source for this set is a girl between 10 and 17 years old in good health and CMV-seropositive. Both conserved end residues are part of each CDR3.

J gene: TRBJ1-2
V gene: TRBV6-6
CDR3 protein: CASSNRDRVGGYTF

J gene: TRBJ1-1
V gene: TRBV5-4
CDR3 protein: CASSLEGQGNEAFF

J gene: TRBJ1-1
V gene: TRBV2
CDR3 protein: CASSAGQIFEPFF

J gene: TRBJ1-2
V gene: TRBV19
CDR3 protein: CASSTWDRGPDYTF

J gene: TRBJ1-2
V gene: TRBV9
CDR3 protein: CASSLTTGAPNYGYTF

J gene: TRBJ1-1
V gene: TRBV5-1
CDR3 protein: CASSPGRGAAEAFF

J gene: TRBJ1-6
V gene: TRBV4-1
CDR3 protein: CASSQGRGIPFKNSPLHF

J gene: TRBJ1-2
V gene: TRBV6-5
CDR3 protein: CASSLNQNGYTF

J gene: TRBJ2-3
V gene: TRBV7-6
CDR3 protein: CASSPLDRVTVYF

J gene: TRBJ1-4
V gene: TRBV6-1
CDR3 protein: CASSEFGRWEKLFF

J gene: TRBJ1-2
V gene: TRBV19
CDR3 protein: CASSLALSQGYTF

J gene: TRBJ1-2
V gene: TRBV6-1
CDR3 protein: CASSEPGGVYGYTF

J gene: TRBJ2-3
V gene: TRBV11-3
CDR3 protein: CASSSGGKSTDTQYF

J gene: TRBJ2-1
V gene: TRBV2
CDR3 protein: CASRLSPYNEQFF

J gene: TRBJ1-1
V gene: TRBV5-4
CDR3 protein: CASSANSMNTEAFF

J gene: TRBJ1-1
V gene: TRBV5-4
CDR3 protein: CASRVGGLTFF

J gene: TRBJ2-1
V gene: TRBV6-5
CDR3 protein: CASSYSGSGDNEQFF

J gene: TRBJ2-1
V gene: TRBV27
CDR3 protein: CASSFAASGVYNEQFF

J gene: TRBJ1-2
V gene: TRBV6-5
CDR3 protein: CASSHSTGPNYGYTF

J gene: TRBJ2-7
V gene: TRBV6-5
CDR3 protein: CASSYNQLYEQYF

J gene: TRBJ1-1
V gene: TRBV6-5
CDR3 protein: CASSYYRDTEAFF

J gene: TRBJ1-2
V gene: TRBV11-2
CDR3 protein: CASSLGQGTGGISSYGYTF

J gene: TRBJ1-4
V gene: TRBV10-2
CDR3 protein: CASSESKSEKLFF

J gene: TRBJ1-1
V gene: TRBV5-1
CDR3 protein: CASSSGQLNTEAFF

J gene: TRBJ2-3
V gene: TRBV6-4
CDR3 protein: CASSGAGGESDTQYF

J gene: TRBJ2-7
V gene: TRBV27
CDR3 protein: CASSIGQGGYEQYF

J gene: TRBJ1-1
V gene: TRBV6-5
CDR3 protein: CASSYADTNTEAFF

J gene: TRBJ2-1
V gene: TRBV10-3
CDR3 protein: CAISEGGGPRYNEQFF

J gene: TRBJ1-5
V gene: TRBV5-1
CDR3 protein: CASSLESSNQPQHF